Listed below are T cell receptor beta chains from one sample, sequenced in a study of control samples from healthy donors and cancer patients. Data came from immunoSEQ multiplex PCR; TCRdb stores just in-frame clones and leaves some out. The sample records 130,000 or so clones, roughly 88% being singletons. Sequencing used blood. Every receptor here comes from a man between 45 and 60 years old in good health. Each CDR3 is given with its conserved first and last residue. A D gene is named only where the DNA matches it firmly. Size tells how often a clone was seen (once, few, many) or the class of an expanded clone, and some rows leave it out.

>TRBJ2-4|.|TRBD2|TRBV2
CASISGLAGGRNIQYF
TGTGCCAGCATATCGGGACTAGCGGGGGGCCGGAACATTCAGTACTTC
>TRBJ1-6|few|.|TRBV14
CASSQSQGRRNSPLHF
TGTGCCAGCAGCCAATCCCAGGGGAGGCGGAATTCACCCCTCCACTTT
>TRBJ2-6|.|TRBD1|TRBV7-9
CASSGREPGQYSGANVLTF
TGTGCCAGCAGCGGTAGGGAACCGGGACAGTACTCTGGGGCCAACGTCCTGACTTTC
>TRBJ2-2|.|.|TRBV5-4
CASSLYGKGAGELFF
TGTGCCAGCAGCTTATATGGAAAGGGTGCCGGGGAGCTGTTTTTT
>TRBJ2-5|.|TRBD2|TRBV6-5
CASSLSGGAVETQYF
TGTGCCAGCAGTCTTAGCGGGGGGGCCGTCGAGACCCAGTACTTC
>TRBJ2-5|.|TRBD1|TRBV7-9
CASSLSTGLETQYF
TGTGCCAGCAGCTTATCGACAGGGCTTGAGACCCAGTACTTC
>TRBJ1-3|.|.|TRBV28
CASSLAGAGNTIYF
TGTGCCAGCAGTTTGGCAGGAGCTGGAAACACCATATATTTT
>TRBJ2-3|.|.|TRBV2
CASSEATTGTQYF
TGTGCCAGCAGTGAAGCGACAACTGGTACGCAGTATTTT
>TRBJ2-7|.|.|TRBV6-1
CASSEREVSYEQYF
TGTGCCAGCAGTGAACGGGAAGTCTCCTACGAGCAGTACTTC
>TRBJ1-2|.|.|TRBV12-3/TRBV12-4
CASSLTGYGYTF
TGTGCCAGCAGTTTGACAGGATATGGCTACACCTTC
>TRBJ2-1|.|.|TRBV19
CASSLDWSSYNEQFF
TGTGCCAGTAGCTTAGACTGGAGCTCCTACAATGAGCAGTTCTTC
>TRBJ2-2|few|.|TRBV4-1
CASSQAMAPKGGTGELFF
TGCGCCAGCAGCCAAGCTATGGCCCCCAAGGGAGGCACCGGGGAGCTGTTTTTT
>TRBJ2-2|.|.|TRBV18
CASSGDLTATGELFF
TGTGCCAGCTCTGGCGATCTCACAGCGACCGGGGAGCTGTTTTTT
>TRBJ2-2|.|TRBD1|TRBV7-8
CASSKLDRVNTGELFF
TGTGCCAGCAGCAAACTGGACAGGGTGAACACCGGGGAGCTGTTTTTT
>TRBJ2-1|.|.|TRBV19
CATRRGASNEQFF
TGTGCCACCCGGAGGGGGGCAAGTAATGAGCAGTTCTTC
>TRBJ2-7|.|.|TRBV18
CASSPSPYEQYF
TGTGCCAGCTCACCATCGCCCTACGAGCAGTACTTC
>TRBJ2-2|.|TRBD2|TRBV7-9
CASSLDYGTSGSVGELFF
TGTGCCAGCAGCTTAGATTATGGGACTAGCGGGTCCGTTGGGGAGCTGTTTTTT
>TRBJ2-5|.|TRBD2|TRBV11-3
CASSWGLAGDQETQYF
TGTGCCAGCAGCTGGGGACTAGCGGGGGACCAAGAGACCCAGTACTTC
>TRBJ2-7|.|.|TRBV7-6
CASSTWQGSEQYF
TGTGCCAGCAGCACCTGGCAGGGGTCCGAGCAGTACTTC
>TRBJ2-5|once|TRBD1|TRBV4-2
CASSHAGTGVQTQYF
TGTGCCAGCAGCCACGCCGGGACAGGGGTTCAGACCCAGTACTTC
>TRBJ1-1|.|.|TRBV5-5
CASSLYGQMNTEAFF
TGTGCCAGCAGCTTGTACGGACAGATGAACACTGAAGCTTTCTTT
>TRBJ1-2|.|.|TRBV7-9
CASSSAYYGYTF
TGTGCCAGCAGCTCGGCGTATTATGGCTACACCTTC
>TRBJ1-2|.|.|TRBV14
CASSQVSGVGYTF
TGTGCCAGCAGCCAAGTTTCTGGGGTCGGCTACACCTTC
>TRBJ1-2|.|.|TRBV28
CASSTVHYGYTF
TGTGCCAGCAGTACGGTCCACTATGGCTACACCTTC
>TRBJ2-6|.|.|TRBV3-1/TRBV3-2
CASSQRGFTGSGANVLTF
TGTGCCAGCAGCCAAAGAGGGTTTACGGGATCTGGGGCCAACGTCCTGACTTTC
>TRBJ2-1|.|.|TRBV2
CASSVERDNEQFF
TGTGCCAGCAGTGTGGAAAGGGATAATGAGCAGTTCTTC
>TRBJ2-2|.|.|TRBV27
CASSLEGRPTGELFF
TGTGCCAGCAGTTTAGAGGGCAGACCGACCGGGGAGCTGTTTTTT
>TRBJ2-2|.|TRBD2|TRBV2
CASSGAGGDTGELFF
TGTGCCAGCAGTGGCGCGGGGGGTGACACCGGGGAGCTGTTTTTT
>TRBJ1-1|.|.|TRBV11-3
CASSLDGQGLLTEAFF
TGTGCCAGCAGCTTAGATGGGCAGGGGCTTTTGACTGAAGCTTTCTTT
>TRBJ2-7|.|.|TRBV6-5
CASNRQDWRYEQYF
TGTGCCAGCAATAGACAGGACTGGCGCTACGAGCAGTACTTC
>TRBJ2-5|few|TRBD2|TRBV19
CASSIQRGQETQYF
TGTGCCAGTAGTATCCAGCGGGGACAAGAGACCCAGTACTTC
>TRBJ2-5|.|.|TRBV9
CASSVGVGVETQYF
TGTGCCAGCAGCGTAGGGGTCGGAGTGGAGACCCAGTACTTC
>TRBJ2-2|.|TRBD2|TRBV5-1
CASSRLSSGGAGELFF
TGCGCCAGCAGCAGACTTTCTAGCGGGGGGGCCGGGGAGCTGTTTTTT
>TRBJ1-3|.|.|TRBV12-3/TRBV12-4
CASKRGSRDTIYF
TGTGCCAGCAAACGGGGATCCCGGGACACCATATATTTT
>TRBJ2-3|.|.|TRBV7-9
CASTDSLFDTQYF
TGTGCCAGCACCGACAGCTTGTTCGATACGCAGTATTTT
>TRBJ1-1|.|.|TRBV2
CASSEVDVQGTEAFF
TGTGCCAGCAGTGAAGTAGATGTACAGGGAACTGAAGCTTTCTTT
>TRBJ2-1|.|.|TRBV6-5
CASRSGTRGSNEQFF
TGTGCCAGCAGGTCCGGGACAAGGGGAAGTAATGAGCAGTTCTTC
>TRBJ2-7|.|TRBD1|TRBV28
CASSTPGTGSF
TGTGCCAGCAGTACCCCCGGGACAGGGAGCTTC
>TRBJ1-4|.|.|TRBV28
CASSLGTYPEKLFF
TGTGCCAGCAGTTTGGGGACTTATCCTGAAAAACTGTTTTTT
>TRBJ1-2|once|TRBD1|TRBV28
CASTPGDRRNYGYTF
TGTGCCAGCACCCCGGGGGACAGGAGGAACTATGGCTACACCTTC
>TRBJ2-1|.|.|TRBV19
CAIGYNEQFF
TGTGCCATAGGCTACAATGAGCAGTTCTTC
>TRBJ1-3|few|.|TRBV6-5
CASKYQASGNTIYF
TGTGCCAGCAAATACCAAGCCTCTGGAAACACCATATATTTT
>TRBJ1-2|.|.|TRBV27
CASSLQGYGYTF
TGTGCCAGCAGTTTACAGGGCTATGGCTACACCTTC
>TRBJ1-6|.|TRBD1|TRBV19
CASSTSYNPTGAGSPLHF
TGTGCCAGTAGTACGTCTTACAACCCGACAGGGGCAGGGTCACCCCTCCACTTT
>TRBJ1-6|.|.|TRBV29-1
CSVGTDSPLHF
TGCAGCGTTGGGACAGATTCACCCCTCCACTTT
>TRBJ2-3|.|.|TRBV7-2
CASSLDGGTDTQYF
TGTGCCAGCAGCTTAGATGGGGGGACAGATACGCAGTATTTT
>TRBJ2-1|once|.|TRBV7-2
CASSLDGLISFNEQFF
TGTGCCAGCAGCTTAGACGGCCTGATTTCGTTCAATGAGCAGTTCTTC
>TRBJ2-7|.|.|TRBV5-1
CASSPFMQGSYEQYF
TGCGCCAGCAGCCCGTTTATGCAGGGCTCCTACGAGCAGTACTTC
>TRBJ2-5|.|TRBD2|TRBV3-1/TRBV3-2
CASSQKLTSGFQETQYF
TGTGCCAGCAGCCAAAAATTGACTAGCGGGTTTCAAGAGACCCAGTACTTC
>TRBJ2-7|.|.|TRBV5-1
CASSLNSFYEQYF
TGCGCCAGCAGCTTGAACAGTTTCTACGAGCAGTACTTC
>TRBJ1-6|few|.|TRBV7-8
CASSAHGPTMGDSPLHF
TGTGCCAGCAGCGCCCACGGTCCCACGATGGGCGATTCACCCCTCCACTTT
>TRBJ2-1|few|TRBD2|TRBV5-8
CASSLGSGGIFNEQFF
TGTGCCAGCAGCTTGGGAAGCGGGGGGATATTTAATGAGCAGTTCTTC
>TRBJ2-2|.|.|TRBV7-9
CASSLASGELFF
TGTGCCAGCAGCTTAGCGTCCGGGGAGCTGTTTTTT
>TRBJ1-2|.|.|TRBV5-1
CASSLSTADGYTF
TGCGCCAGCAGCCTCTCGACAGCGGATGGCTACACCTTC
>TRBJ2-3|.|.|TRBV4-1
CASSHLSSGPDTQYF
TGCGCCAGCAGCCACCTCTCAAGCGGGCCAGATACGCAGTATTTT
>TRBJ1-4|.|.|TRBV30
CAWRLSSNEKLFF
TGTGCCTGGAGACTCTCCTCAAATGAAAAACTGTTTTTT
>TRBJ1-2|few|.|TRBV12-3/TRBV12-4
CASSLAGYGYTF
TGTGCCAGCAGTTTGGCCGGCTATGGCTACACCTTC
>TRBJ2-2|.|TRBD1|TRBV2
CASLKGAGVGTGELFF
TGTGCCAGCCTGAAGGGGGCAGGGGTAGGCACCGGGGAGCTGTTTTTT
>TRBJ1-4|.|.|TRBV7-9
CASSLEEGEKLFF
TGTGCCAGCAGCTTAGAGGAAGGGGAAAAACTGTTTTTT
>TRBJ2-7|.|.|TRBV4-1
CASSLSWGRAYEQYF
TGCGCCAGCAGCCTAAGTTGGGGCAGGGCCTACGAGCAGTACTTC